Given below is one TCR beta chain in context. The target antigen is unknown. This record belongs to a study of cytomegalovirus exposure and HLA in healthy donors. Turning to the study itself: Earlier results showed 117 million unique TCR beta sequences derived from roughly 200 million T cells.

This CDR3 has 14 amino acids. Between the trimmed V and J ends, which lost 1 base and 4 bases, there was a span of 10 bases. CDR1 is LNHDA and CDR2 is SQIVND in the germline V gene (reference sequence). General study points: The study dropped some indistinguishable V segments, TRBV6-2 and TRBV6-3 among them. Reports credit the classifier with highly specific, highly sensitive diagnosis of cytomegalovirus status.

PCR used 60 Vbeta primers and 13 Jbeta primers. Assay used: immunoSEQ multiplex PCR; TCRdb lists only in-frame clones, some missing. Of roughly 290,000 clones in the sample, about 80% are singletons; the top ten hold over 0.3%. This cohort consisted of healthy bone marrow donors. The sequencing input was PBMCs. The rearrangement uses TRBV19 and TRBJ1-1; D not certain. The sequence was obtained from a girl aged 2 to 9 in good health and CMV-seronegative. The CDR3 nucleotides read TGTGCCAGTAGTATAGCCCCCGGGGTCACTGAAGCTTTCTTT. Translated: CASSIAPGVTEAFF.